The subject of this entry is one TCR beta chain. The antigen remains undetermined. These data come from a study of T cells in Graves' hyperthyroidism and ophthalmopathy. General study points: A model using 13 V-J features told ophthalmopathy apart from stable hyperthyroidism. Most clonotypes that expanded in the thyroid above 0.001 also showed up in blood.

Looked up from germline, CDR1 is LNHDA and CDR2 is SQIVND (reference sequence). CDR3 size: 15 residues. The junction had 3 bases not matched to a gene; V was cut back by 7 bases and J by 0 bases. Amplification of TCR beta CDR3 regions used RNA as the template. The primer set for the first-round RT-PCR of the TCR CDR3 was HTBI. TCRdb called the multiplex PCR reads again in MiXCR, with one record for every CDR3 protein. The sample consists of fewer than 550,000 distinct CDR3 sequences, around 16% of them appearing once. J is TRBJ2-6 and V is TRBV19; TRBD1 agrees at 7 bases. The TCR comes from a woman aged 18-29 years with Graves' hyperthyroidism. Sample: blood. CDR3 coding DNA: TGTGCCAGTATCCCAGGGGGCTCTGGGGCCAACGTCCTGACTTTC. Encoded protein: CASIPGGSGANVLTF.